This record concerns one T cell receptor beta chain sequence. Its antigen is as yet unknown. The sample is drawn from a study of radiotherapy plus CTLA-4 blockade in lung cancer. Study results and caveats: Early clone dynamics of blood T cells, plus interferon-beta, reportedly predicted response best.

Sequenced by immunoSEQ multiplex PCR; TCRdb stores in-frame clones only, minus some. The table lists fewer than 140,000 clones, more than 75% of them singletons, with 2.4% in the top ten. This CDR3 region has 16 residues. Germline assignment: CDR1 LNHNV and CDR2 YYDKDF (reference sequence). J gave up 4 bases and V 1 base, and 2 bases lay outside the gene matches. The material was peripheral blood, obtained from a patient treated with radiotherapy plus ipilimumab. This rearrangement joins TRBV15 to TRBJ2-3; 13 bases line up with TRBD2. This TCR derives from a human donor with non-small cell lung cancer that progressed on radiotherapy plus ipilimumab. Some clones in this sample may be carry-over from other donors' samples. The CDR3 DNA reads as TGTGCCACCAGCAGAGGACTAGCGGGGGGCGCAGATACGCAGTATTTT. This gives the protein CATSRGLAGGADTQYF. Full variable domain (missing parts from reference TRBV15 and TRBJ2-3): DAMVIQNPRYQVTQFGKPVTLSCSQTLNHNVMYWYQQKSSQAPKLLFHYYDKDFNNEADTPDNFQSRRPNTSFCFLDIRSPGLGDTAMYLCATSRGLAGGADTQYFGPGTRLTVL.